This record looks at one T cell receptor beta chain sequence and its context. This record comes from a study of spatial heterogeneity in lung cancer. The time point here: sample taken at primary tumor resection. The input material, whole RNA from tumor, nontumor lung or frozen PBMC, was sequenced unsorted. Around 68 TRACERx patients with early, untreated non-small cell lung cancer donated samples. TCRdb processed the 5' RACE reads anew with MiXCR; each CDR3 protein has one entry. The sample has some 47,000 distinct CDR3 sequences; 6.5% to 8% are singletons. This CDR3 contains 17 residues. V lost 0 bases and J lost 4, with 17 bases in between. Germline CDR1 is MGHRA and CDR2 is YSYEKL.

Here the sequenced sample was PBMCs, taken at surgery. This receptor was taken from a female donor with early-stage non-small cell lung cancer. The chain has TRBV4-1 and TRBJ2-3, with D possibly being TRBD2 (7 bases). In DNA, the CDR3 is TGCGCCAGCAGCCAAGAGGTAACGGGGGGCCGCGCAGATACGCAGTATTTT. Protein sequence: CASSQEVTGGRADTQYF.